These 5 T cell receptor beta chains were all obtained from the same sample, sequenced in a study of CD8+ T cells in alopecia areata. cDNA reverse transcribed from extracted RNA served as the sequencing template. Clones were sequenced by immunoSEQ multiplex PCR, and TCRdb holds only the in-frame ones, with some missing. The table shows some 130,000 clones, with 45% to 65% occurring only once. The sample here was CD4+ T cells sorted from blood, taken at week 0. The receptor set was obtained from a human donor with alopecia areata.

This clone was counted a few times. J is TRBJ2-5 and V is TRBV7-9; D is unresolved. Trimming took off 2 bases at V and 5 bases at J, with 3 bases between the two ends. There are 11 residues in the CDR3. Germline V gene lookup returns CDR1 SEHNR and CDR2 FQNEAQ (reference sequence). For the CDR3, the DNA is TGTGCCAGCAGCTTACTGGAGACCCAGTACTTC. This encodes CASSLLETQYF.

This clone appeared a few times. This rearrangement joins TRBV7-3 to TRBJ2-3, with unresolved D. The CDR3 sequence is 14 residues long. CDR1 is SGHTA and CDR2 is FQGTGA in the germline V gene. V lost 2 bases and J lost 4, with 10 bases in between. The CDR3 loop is CASSLAPPPDTQYF. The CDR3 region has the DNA TGTGCCAGCAGCTTAGCCCCCCCACCAGATACGCAGTATTTT.

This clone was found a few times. As DNA, the CDR3 is TGTGCCAGCAGCGTCAGACAGGGCACGAACACTGAAGCTTTCTTT. It encodes CASSVRQGTNTEAFF. The chain recombines TRBV5-4 with TRBJ1-1; 7 bases fit TRBD1. The CDR3 loop spans 15 amino acids. The germline CDR1 and CDR2 sequences are SGHNT and YYREEE (reference sequence). With 4 bases clipped from V and 1 base from J, the junction kept 7 bases outside the gene matches.

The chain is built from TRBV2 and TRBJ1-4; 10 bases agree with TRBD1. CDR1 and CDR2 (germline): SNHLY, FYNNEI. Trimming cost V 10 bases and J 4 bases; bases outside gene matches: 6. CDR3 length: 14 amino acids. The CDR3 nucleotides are TGTGCCAACCAGCGGGACAGGGGTAATGAAAAACTGTTTTTT. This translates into CANQRDRGNEKLFF.

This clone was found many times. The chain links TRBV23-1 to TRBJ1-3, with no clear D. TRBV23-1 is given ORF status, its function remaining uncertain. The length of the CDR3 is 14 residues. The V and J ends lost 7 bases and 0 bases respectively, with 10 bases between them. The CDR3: CASNRVLSGNTIYF. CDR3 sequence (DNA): TGCGCCAGCAATAGAGTCCTCTCTGGAAACACCATATATTTT.